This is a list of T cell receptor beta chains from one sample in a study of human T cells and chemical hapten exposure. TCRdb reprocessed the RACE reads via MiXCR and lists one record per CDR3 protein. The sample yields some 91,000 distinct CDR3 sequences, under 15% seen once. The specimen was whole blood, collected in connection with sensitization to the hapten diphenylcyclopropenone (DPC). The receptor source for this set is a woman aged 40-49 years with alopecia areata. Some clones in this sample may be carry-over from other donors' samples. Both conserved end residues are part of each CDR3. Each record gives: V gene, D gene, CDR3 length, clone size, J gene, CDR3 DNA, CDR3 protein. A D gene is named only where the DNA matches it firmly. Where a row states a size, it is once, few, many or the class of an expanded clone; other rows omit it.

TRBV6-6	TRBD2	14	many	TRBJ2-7	TGTGCCAGCACACTAATAGCGGGAGGCTACGAGCAGTACTTC	CASTLIAGGYEQYF
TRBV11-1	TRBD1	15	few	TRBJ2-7	TGTGCCAGCACCCTACAGGGGTGGGGCGCTGGCCGGCAGTACTTC	CASTLQGWGAGRQYF
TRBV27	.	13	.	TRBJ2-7	TGTGCCAGCAGTTTGGGGCGAACCTACGAGCAGTACTTC	CASSLGRTYEQYF
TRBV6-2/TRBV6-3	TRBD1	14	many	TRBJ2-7	TGTGCCAGCAATCCGGGACAGGGTCCCCTCTGGCAGTACTTC	CASNPGQGPLWQYF
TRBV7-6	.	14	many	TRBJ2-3	TGTGCCAGCAGCTTACTTCAGGGGACAGATACGCAGTATTTT	CASSLLQGTDTQYF
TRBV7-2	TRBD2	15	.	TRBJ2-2	TGTGCCAGCAGCCCCTTAGCGGGAGGCCCCGGGGAGCTGTTTTTT	CASSPLAGGPGELFF
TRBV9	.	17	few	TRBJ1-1	TGTGCCAGCAGCGTAGGTTTTAAGGCGTCCTTGAACACTGAAGCTTTCTTT	CASSVGFKASLNTEAFF
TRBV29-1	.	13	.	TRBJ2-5	TGCAGCGTTGAAGGCGCCATCCAAGAGACCCAGTACTTC	CSVEGAIQETQYF
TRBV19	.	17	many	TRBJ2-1	TGTGCCAGTAGACGGTTCCTAGGCGTAGGTTCCTACAATGAGCAGTTCTTC	CASRRFLGVGSYNEQFF
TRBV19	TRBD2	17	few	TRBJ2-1	TGTGCCAGTAGTATACGCGGGAGGGCCGTGTCCTACAATGAGCAGTTCTTC	CASSIRGRAVSYNEQFF
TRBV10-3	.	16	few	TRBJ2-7	TGTGCCATCAGCGATTACGGAGGGGGTGCTACCTACGAGCAGTACTTC	CAISDYGGGATYEQYF
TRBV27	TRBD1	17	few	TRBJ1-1	TGTGCCAGCAGTCCTATCTGGGGACAGGCCTCGAACACTGAAGCTTTCTTT	CASSPIWGQASNTEAFF
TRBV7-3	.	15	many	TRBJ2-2	TGTGCCAGCAGCTGGAGCAGGGTGAACACCGGGGAGCTGTTTTTT	CASSWSRVNTGELFF
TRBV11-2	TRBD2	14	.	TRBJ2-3	TGTGCCAGCAAGGGACTAGCCGTCACAGATACGCAGTATTTT	CASKGLAVTDTQYF
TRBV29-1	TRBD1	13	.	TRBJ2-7	TGCAGCGTTTTGACGACAGGGTGGAGCGAGCAGTACTTC	CSVLTTGWSEQYF
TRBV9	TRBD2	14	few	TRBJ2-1	TGTGCCAGCAATCTGGCGGGAGGGCCACATGAGCAGTTCTTC	CASNLAGGPHEQFF
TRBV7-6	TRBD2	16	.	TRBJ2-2	TGTGCCAGCAGCTTAGCGGGACTAGCGGGCACCGGGGAGCTGTTTTTT	CASSLAGLAGTGELFF
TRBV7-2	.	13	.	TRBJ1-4	TGTGCCAGCAGCCCCTGGGAAAATGAAAAACTGTTTTTT	CASSPWENEKLFF
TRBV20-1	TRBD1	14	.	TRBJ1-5	TGCAGTGCCTCACCGGGGACAGGGACTCAGCCCCAGCATTTT	CSASPGTGTQPQHF
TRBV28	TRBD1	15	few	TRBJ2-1	TGTGCCAGCAGTTTTTCTGACAGGGGGCTTAATGAGCAGTTCTTC	CASSFSDRGLNEQFF
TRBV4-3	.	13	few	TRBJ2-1	TGCGCCAGCAGCCGCCAAGTCGGGGATGAGCAGTTCTTC	CASSRQVGDEQFF
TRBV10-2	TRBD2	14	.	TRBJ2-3	TGCGCCAGCAATACGGAGACTAGCTCAGATACGCAGTATTTT	CASNTETSSDTQYF
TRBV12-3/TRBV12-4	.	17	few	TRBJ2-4	TGTGCCAGCAGTCCTGGCTGGGACACCCTAGCCAAAAACATTCAGTACTTC	CASSPGWDTLAKNIQYF
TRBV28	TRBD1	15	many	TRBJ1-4	TGTGCCAGCGGACCGGACAGGACAGGGAATGAAAAACTGTTTTTT	CASGPDRTGNEKLFF
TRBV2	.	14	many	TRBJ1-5	TGTGCCAGCAGCATCAACAGAGGCAATCAGCCCCAGCATTTT	CASSINRGNQPQHF
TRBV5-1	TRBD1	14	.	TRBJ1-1	TGCGCCAGCAGCCCGGACAGGGGGGGCACTGAAGCTTTCTTT	CASSPDRGGTEAFF
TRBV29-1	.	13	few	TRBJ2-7	TGCAGCGTTCCGGGATCAGAGTCCTACGAGCAGTACTTC	CSVPGSESYEQYF
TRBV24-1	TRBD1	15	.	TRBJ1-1	TGTGCCACCAGTGGGGGGACAGCCATGAACACTGAAGCTTTCTTT	CATSGGTAMNTEAFF
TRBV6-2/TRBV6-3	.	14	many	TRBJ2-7	TGTGCCAGCAGTTACCCCCAGGGCCCATACGAGCAGTACTTC	CASSYPQGPYEQYF
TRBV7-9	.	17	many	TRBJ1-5	TGTGCCAGCAGCTACCCGTTTATCGCTCGGGGCAATCAGCCCCAGCATTTT	CASSYPFIARGNQPQHF
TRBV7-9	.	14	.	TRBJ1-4	TGTGCCAGAAGCTTAGGACGAGTAAATGAAAAACTGTTTTTT	CARSLGRVNEKLFF
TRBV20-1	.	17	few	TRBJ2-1	TGCAGTGCTAGAGATGGGTCCCGGGAGAAGGTCTACAATGAGCAGTTCTTC	CSARDGSREKVYNEQFF
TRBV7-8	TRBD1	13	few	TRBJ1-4	TGTGCCAGCAGCGGAAGACAGGGTAAAAAACTGTTTTTT	CASSGRQGKKLFF
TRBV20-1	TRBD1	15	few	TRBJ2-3	TGCAGTGCCCAACAGTTCAGGGGGCTCTCAGATACGCAGTATTTT	CSAQQFRGLSDTQYF
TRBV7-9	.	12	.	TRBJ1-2	TGTGCCAGCACCCCAAGTGGGGGCGGCTACACCTTC	CASTPSGGGYTF
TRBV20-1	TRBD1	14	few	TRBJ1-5	TGCAGTGCTTTGGGATCGGGACAGAATCAGCCCCAGCATTTT	CSALGSGQNQPQHF
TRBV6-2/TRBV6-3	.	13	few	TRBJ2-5	TGTGCCAGCGAGGGGAAGGGAGTAAAGACCCAGTACTTC	CASEGKGVKTQYF
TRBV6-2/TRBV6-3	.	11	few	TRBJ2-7	TGTGCCAGCACCGACCTGGGAGAGCAGTACTTC	CASTDLGEQYF
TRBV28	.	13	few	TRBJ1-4	TGTGCCAGCTGGGGGGGCGCGAATGAAAAACTGTTTTTT	CASWGGANEKLFF
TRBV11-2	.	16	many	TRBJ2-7	TGTGCCAGCAGCCCCTCAGGACAGCTACTCTCCTACGAGCAGTACTTC	CASSPSGQLLSYEQYF
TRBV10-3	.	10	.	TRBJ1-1	TGTGCCATCCAGGGGACTGAAGCTTTCTTT	CAIQGTEAFF
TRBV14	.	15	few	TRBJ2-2	TGTGCCAGCAGCCAAGTCAGGGTGGGCACCGGGGAGCTGTTTTTT	CASSQVRVGTGELFF
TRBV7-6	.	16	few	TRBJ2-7	TGTGCCAGCAGCTTAGGGGCAACTAGGGGGTCCCACGAGCAGTACTTC	CASSLGATRGSHEQYF
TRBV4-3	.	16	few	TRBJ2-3	TGCGCCAGCAGCCAAGGAACGCCAGCGAGCACAGATACGCAGTATTTT	CASSQGTPASTDTQYF
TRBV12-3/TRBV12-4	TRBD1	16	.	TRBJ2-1	TGTGCCAGCAGTACCTCCCGGGACAGGGCCATCAATGAGCAGTTCTTC	CASSTSRDRAINEQFF
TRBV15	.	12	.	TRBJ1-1	TGTGCCACCAGCAGAGACGGGCGATTGGCTTTCTTT	CATSRDGRLAFF
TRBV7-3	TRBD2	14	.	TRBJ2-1	TGTGCCAGCAGCCCGGGACTAGCGAACGATGAGCAGTTCTTC	CASSPGLANDEQFF